A selection of T cell receptor beta chains follows, all from one sample in a study of T cell responses to AZD1222 COVID-19 vaccine. Method: immunoSEQ multiplex PCR; TCRdb's copy keeps in-frame clones and lacks some. The profile shows about 86,000 clones, around four fifths of them singletons. The sequenced sample was peripheral blood, obtained on day 0 of AZD1222 vaccination. These receptors were collected from an adult in good health. CDR3s leave out the opening cysteine and the closing phenylalanine or tryptophan.

v_call: TRBV24-1
cdr3_length: 13
j_call: TRBJ2-1
cdr3_aa: ATRRRGAGDNEQF

v_call: TRBV4-1
cdr3_length: 14
j_call: TRBJ2-7
cdr3_aa: ASSQSTGAASYEQY

v_call: TRBV28
cdr3_length: 12
j_call: TRBJ1-1
cdr3_aa: ASSLRQGLTEAF

v_call: TRBV7-9
cdr3_length: 13
j_call: TRBJ2-5
cdr3_aa: ASRFTSAYQETQY

v_call: TRBV24-1
cdr3_length: 14
j_call: TRBJ1-2
cdr3_aa: ATSDLLGVTIYGYT

v_call: TRBV16
cdr3_length: 15
j_call: TRBJ2-3
cdr3_aa: ASSRFLAGEGPDTQY

v_call: TRBV11-2
cdr3_length: 13
j_call: TRBJ1-6
cdr3_aa: ASSLGGEYNSPLH

v_call: TRBV5-1
cdr3_length: 12
j_call: TRBJ1-5
cdr3_aa: ASSLGSEDQPQH

v_call: TRBV27
cdr3_length: 13
j_call: TRBJ2-3
cdr3_aa: ASSFSGISTDTQY

v_call: TRBV19
cdr3_length: 15
j_call: TRBJ1-5
cdr3_aa: ATNGGTGPYSNQPQH

v_call: TRBV6-5
cdr3_length: 14
j_call: TRBJ2-3
cdr3_aa: ASSYSSTGRTDTQY

v_call: TRBV28
cdr3_length: 13
j_call: TRBJ1-5
cdr3_aa: ASSSGSGGNQPQH

v_call: TRBV5-1
cdr3_length: 12
j_call: TRBJ1-1
cdr3_aa: ASSLGQGVGEAF

v_call: TRBV18
cdr3_length: 12
j_call: TRBJ2-5
cdr3_aa: ASSPQGAGETQY

v_call: TRBV7-8
cdr3_length: 14
j_call: TRBJ2-2
cdr3_aa: ASSGGTSANTGELF

v_call: TRBV11-2
cdr3_length: 12
j_call: TRBJ1-3
cdr3_aa: ASSFSGGRNTIY

v_call: TRBV11-2
cdr3_length: 14
j_call: TRBJ1-6
cdr3_aa: ASSLVTTGTTTPLH

v_call: TRBV28
cdr3_length: 12
j_call: TRBJ1-5
cdr3_aa: ASSLNAGNQPQH

v_call: TRBV6-1
cdr3_length: 13
j_call: TRBJ2-5
cdr3_aa: ASSDGQGRKETQY

v_call: TRBV19
cdr3_length: 14
j_call: TRBJ1-5
cdr3_aa: ASSEGVGSSNQPQH

v_call: TRBV10-3
cdr3_length: 14
j_call: TRBJ1-5
cdr3_aa: AISESEQANNQPQH

v_call: TRBV4-3
cdr3_length: 14
j_call: TRBJ1-1
cdr3_aa: ASSQDLGQGWTEAF

v_call: TRBV5-8
cdr3_length: 11
j_call: TRBJ2-5
cdr3_aa: ASNTGSQETQY

v_call: TRBV5-6
cdr3_length: 12
j_call: TRBJ1-2
cdr3_aa: ASSFPASNYGYT

v_call: TRBV10-3
cdr3_length: 10
j_call: TRBJ1-6
cdr3_aa: AIRDRDSPLH